This T cell receptor (beta chain) was observed in a study of T cells after yellow fever vaccination. The study's findings and limits: A weaker secondary response peaked on day 5, the primary on day 15. Most primary-vaccination clones recurred post-booster (nearly 98% CD4, about 90% CD8).

The CDR3 loop spans 13 amino acids. The germline V gene has CDR1 GTSNPN and CDR2 SVGIG (reference sequence). Trimming removed 4 bases from V and 0 bases from J, with 4 bases in between. TCRdb ran MiXCR on the 5' RACE reads and lists one entry per CDR3 protein. In the table there are 500,000 to 700,000 distinct CDR3 sequences, around 21% of which are singletons. The table lists this clonotype with a few counts. The antigen remains undetermined. The gene calls are TRBV30 and TRBJ2-6; D is unclear. This TCR was recovered from a man under 40 who received the YFV17D yellow fever vaccine. Sequences were derived from PBMCs, sampled 15 days after the yellow fever booster vaccination. The CDR3 reads CAWKSSGANVLTF. The CDR3, as DNA: TGTGCCTGGAAAAGCTCTGGGGCCAACGTCCTGACTTTC.